The TCR beta chain described here comes from a study of blood T cell repertoires in COVID-19. Sequencing was performed with immunoSEQ multiplex PCR; in TCRdb, only in-frame clones are kept and a portion is missing. The data contain about 240,000 clones, over 80% of them singletons. V was clipped by 3 bases and J by 5 bases; unmatched bases: 7. Germline CDR1 KGHSH, CDR2 LQKENI. This CDR3 has 16 residues. The sequencing sample was made of peripheral blood. The source of this sequence is a woman between 55 and 75 years old with active or convalescent COVID-19. This sequence joins TRBV18 and TRBJ2-1, with TRBD2 matching over 10 bases. CDR3 nucleotide sequence: TGTGCCAGCTCACCGCCTAGCGGGGGCCTAGACAATGAGCAGTTCTTC. Its translation: CASSPPSGGLDNEQFF.